Sequencing of this T cell receptor beta chain was carried out in a study of vaccination and CD4 T cells after COVID-19. Looking at the study overall: It was a median around 100 days after diagnosis, with a range of 35 to 161, that post-COVID samples were drawn. Overlapping peptides of the spike proteins of SARS-CoV-2, HCoV-NL63, HCoV-OC43 and HCoV-229E were used for cell stimulation.

In regard to this clonotype: Antigen unknown.

The Oncomine TCR Beta short-read assay was applied to DNA of cultured CD4+ T cells. TCRdb reprocessed the PCR reads via MiXCR and lists one record per CDR3 protein. The sample includes approximately 7,500 distinct CDR3 sequences, 50% to 65% of them seen just once. The V and J ends lost 6 bases and 4 bases, in that order; junction bases with no gene match: 3. The CDR3 is 13 residues long. Germline CDR1 is MRHNA and CDR2 is SNTAGT. Noted treatment: approximately 10-day PBMC culture with coronavirus spike peptide pools or control peptides (ViraFEST assay). Using peptide pools, antigen-specific T cells were expanded in ViraFEST before TCRs were sequenced. Alongside around 10 IU/ml IL-2 and 10 ug/ml peptide pools, PBMCs were cultured at a few million per well.

The clonotype comes from a human donor who had recovered from COVID-19. The gene calls are TRBV6-4 and TRBJ1-1; 9 bases are a match to TRBD1. Sequencing was carried out using CD4+ T cells from blood, cultured in vitro. This CDR3 reads CASRGQGGTEAFF. Written as DNA, the CDR3 is TGTGCCAGCAGGGGACAGGGAGGCACTGAAGCTTTCTTT.